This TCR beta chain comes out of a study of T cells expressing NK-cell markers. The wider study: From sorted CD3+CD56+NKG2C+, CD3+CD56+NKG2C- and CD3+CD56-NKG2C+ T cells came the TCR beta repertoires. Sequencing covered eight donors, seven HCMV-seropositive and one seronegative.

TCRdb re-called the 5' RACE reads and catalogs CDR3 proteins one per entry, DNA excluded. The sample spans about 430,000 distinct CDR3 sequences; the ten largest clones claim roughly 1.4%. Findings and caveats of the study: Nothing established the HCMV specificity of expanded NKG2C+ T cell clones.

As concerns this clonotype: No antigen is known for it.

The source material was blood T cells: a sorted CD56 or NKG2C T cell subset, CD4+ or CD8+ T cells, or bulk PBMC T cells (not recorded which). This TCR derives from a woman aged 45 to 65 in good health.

The CDR3 is CSAQSAGANVLTF. The chain couples TRBV29-1 to TRBJ2-6. The V gene's germline CDR1 is SQVTM and CDR2 ANQGSEA. CDR3 length: 13 residues.